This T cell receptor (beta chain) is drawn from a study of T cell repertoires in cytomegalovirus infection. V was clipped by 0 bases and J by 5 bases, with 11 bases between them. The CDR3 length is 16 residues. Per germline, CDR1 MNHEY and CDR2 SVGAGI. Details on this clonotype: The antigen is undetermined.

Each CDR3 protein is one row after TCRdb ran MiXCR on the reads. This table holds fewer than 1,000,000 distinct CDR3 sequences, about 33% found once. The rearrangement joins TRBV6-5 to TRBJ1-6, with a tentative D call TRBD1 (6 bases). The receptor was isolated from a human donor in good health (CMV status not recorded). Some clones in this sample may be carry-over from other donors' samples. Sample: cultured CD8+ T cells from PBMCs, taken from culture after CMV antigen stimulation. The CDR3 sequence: CASSYSKGDNNSPLHF. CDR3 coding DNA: TGTGCCAGCAGTTACTCGAAAGGGGACAATAATTCACCCCTCCACTTT.